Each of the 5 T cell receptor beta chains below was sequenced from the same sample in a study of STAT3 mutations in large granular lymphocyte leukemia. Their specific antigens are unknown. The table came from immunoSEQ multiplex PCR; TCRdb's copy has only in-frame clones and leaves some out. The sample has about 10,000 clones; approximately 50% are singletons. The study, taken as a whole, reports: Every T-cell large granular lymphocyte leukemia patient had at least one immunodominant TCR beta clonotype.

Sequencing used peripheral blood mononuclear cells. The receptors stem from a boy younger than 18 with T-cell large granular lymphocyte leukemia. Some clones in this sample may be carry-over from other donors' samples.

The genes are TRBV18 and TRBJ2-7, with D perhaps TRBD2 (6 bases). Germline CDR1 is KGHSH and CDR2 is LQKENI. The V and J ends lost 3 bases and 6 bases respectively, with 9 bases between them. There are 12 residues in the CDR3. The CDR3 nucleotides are TGTGCCAGCTCACCGTGGGACTCCGAGCAGTACTTC. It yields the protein CASSPWDSEQYF. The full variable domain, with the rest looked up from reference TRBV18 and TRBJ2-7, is NAGVMQNPRHLVRRRGQEARLRCSPMKGHSHVYWYRQLPEEGLKFMVYLQKENIIDESGMPKERFSAEFPKEGPSILRIQQVVRGDSAAYFCASSPWDSEQYFGPGTRLTVT.

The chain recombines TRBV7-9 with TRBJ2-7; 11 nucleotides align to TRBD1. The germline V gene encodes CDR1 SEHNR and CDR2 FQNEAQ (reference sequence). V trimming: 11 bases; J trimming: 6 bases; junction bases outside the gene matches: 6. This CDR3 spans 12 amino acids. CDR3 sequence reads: CAGSGQGGEQYF. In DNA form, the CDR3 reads TGTGCCGGCTCGGGACAGGGGGGCGAGCAGTACTTC. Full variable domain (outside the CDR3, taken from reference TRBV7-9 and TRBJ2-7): DTGVSQNPRHKITKRGQNVTFRCDPISEHNRLYWYRQTLGQGPEFLTYFQNEAQLEKSRLLSDRFSAERPKGSFSTLEIQRTEQGDSAMYLCAGSGQGGEQYFGPGTRLTVT.

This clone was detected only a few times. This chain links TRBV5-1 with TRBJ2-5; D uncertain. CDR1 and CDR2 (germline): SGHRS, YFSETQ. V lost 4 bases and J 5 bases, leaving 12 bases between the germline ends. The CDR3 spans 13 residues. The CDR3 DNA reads TGCGCCAGCAGCCCGACTCCCGCGGAGACCCAGTACTTC. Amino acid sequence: CASSPTPAETQYF.

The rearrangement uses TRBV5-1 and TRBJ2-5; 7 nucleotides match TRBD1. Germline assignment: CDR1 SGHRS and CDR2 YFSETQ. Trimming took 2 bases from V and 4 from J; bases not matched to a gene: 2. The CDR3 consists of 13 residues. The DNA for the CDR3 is TGCGCCAGCAGCTTTAACAGGGGAGAGACCCAGTACTTC. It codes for CASSFNRGETQYF.

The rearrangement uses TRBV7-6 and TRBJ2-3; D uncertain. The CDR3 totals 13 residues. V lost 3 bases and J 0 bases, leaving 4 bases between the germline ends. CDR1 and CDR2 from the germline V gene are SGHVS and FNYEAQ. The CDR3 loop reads CASSFASTDTQYF. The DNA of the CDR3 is TGTGCCAGCAGCTTCGCGAGCACAGATACGCAGTATTTT. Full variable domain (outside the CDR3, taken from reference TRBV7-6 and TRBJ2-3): GAGVSQSPRYKVTKRGQDVALRCDPISGHVSLYWYRQALGQGPEFLTYFNYEAQQDKSGLPNDRFSAERPEGSISTLTIQRTEQRDSAMYRCASSFASTDTQYFGPGTRLTVL.